This is a list of T cell receptor beta chains from one sample in a study of beta chain features in type 1 diabetes. Profiling relied on immunoSEQ multiplex PCR, and the TCRdb table lists in-frame clones only, not all of them. The sample lists hundreds of thousands of clones, approximately 30% occurring once. Source material: naive CD4+ T cells from blood. These receptors all stem from a man younger than 35 in good health. Each CDR3 is given with its conserved first and last residue. D genes are given only for firm matches. Size is omitted from some rows. Given values are once, few, many or a class for expanded clones.

v_gene,d_gene,abundance,j_gene,CDR3nt,CDR3aa
TRBV27,TRBD1,-,TRBJ2-1,TGTGCCAGCAGTTCAGACAGGGGGTGGGGTGAGCAGTTCTTC,CASSSDRGWGEQFF
TRBV6-1,TRBD1,-,TRBJ1-2,TGTGCCAGCAGTGAAAAAGGGACAGGGGCTCTCTATGGCTACACCTTC,CASSEKGTGALYGYTF
TRBV9,TRBD2,-,TRBJ2-3,TGTGCCAGCAGCGTAGCCTCGCGGAGCGGGAAAACAGATACGCAGTATTTT,CASSVASRSGKTDTQYF
TRBV30,-,-,TRBJ1-1,TGTGCCTGGAGTTTTCGAGGGGCAGGGAACACTGAAGCTTTCTTT,CAWSFRGAGNTEAFF
TRBV7-2,-,-,TRBJ2-2,TGTGCCAGCAGCCTGAGGACCGGGGAGCTGTTTTTT,CASSLRTGELFF
TRBV30,-,-,TRBJ2-1,TGTGCCTGGAGTGGAGAGACCAACAATGAGCAGTTCTTC,CAWSGETNNEQFF
TRBV25-1,TRBD1,-,TRBJ2-1,TGTGCCAGCAGTGAAATGAGGACAGGGGGCAAAGAGCAGTTCTTC,CASSEMRTGGKEQFF
TRBV5-6,TRBD2,few,TRBJ2-7,TGTGCCAGCAGCTTGACCGTCTCGGGCGGGAGGGCTGAAGAGCAGTACTTC,CASSLTVSGGRAEEQYF
TRBV9,-,-,TRBJ2-7,TGTGCCAGCAGCGTAGACTGGGGAGGCTCCTACGAGCAGTACTTC,CASSVDWGGSYEQYF
TRBV27,TRBD1,few,TRBJ2-1,TGTGCCAGCAGCCATGCAGGGTCCCCGGGACAGGCCTCCTACAATGAGCAGTTCTTC,CASSHAGSPGQASYNEQFF
TRBV30,-,few,TRBJ2-1,TGTGCCCTCAATGAGCAGTTCTTC,CALNEQFF
TRBV4-3,-,once,TRBJ2-1,TGCGCCAGCAGCCAAGTTGAAACGAGGGATGAGCAGTTCTTC,CASSQVETRDEQFF